This is a list of T cell receptor beta chains from one sample in a study of immune evolution from preneoplasia to lung adenocarcinoma. TCRdb's copy holds only in-frame clones and misses some; the assay was immunoSEQ multiplex PCR. Of some 6,300 clones listed, 80% to 90% are singletons. The material sequenced was FFPE invasive lung adenocarcinoma tissue. The receptors were gathered from a person aged 45-60 years with lung adenocarcinoma. Both conserved end residues are part of each CDR3. A D gene is named only where the DNA matches it firmly. Not every row has a clone size; where given, it reads once, few, many or a size class.

J: TRBJ2-3
size: once
V: TRBV6-6
D: .
DNA: TGTGCCAGCAGTTACGAGTCCGCAGATACGCAGTATTTT
CDR3: CASSYESADTQYF

J: TRBJ2-4
size: .
V: TRBV6-1
D: .
DNA: TGTGCCAGCAGTAAGGGGCATCAAAACATTCAGTACTTC
CDR3: CASSKGHQNIQYF

J: TRBJ2-7
size: .
V: TRBV21-1
D: .
DNA: TGTGCCAGCAGCAAAGATCATGTGGGACGGCGGGAGGGCCCCCCTGGCGAGCAGTACTTC
CDR3: CASSKDHVGRREGPPGEQYF

J: TRBJ2-7
size: .
V: TRBV7-9
D: .
DNA: TGTGCCAGCAGCCGGACGGCTAGCTCCTACGAGCAGTACTTC
CDR3: CASSRTASSYEQYF

J: TRBJ2-7
size: once
V: TRBV6-1
D: .
DNA: TGTGCCAGCTCGACCGGGACCGTGGGGGCGTTC
CDR3: CASSTGTVGAF

J: TRBJ2-7
size: .
V: TRBV20-1
D: .
DNA: TGCAGTGCTACCGACAACTACGAGCAGTACTTC
CDR3: CSATDNYEQYF

J: TRBJ2-3
size: .
V: TRBV6-6
D: .
DNA: TGTGCCAGCAGTTACGGGGGTCGGGGCACAGATACGCAGTATTTT
CDR3: CASSYGGRGTDTQYF

J: TRBJ2-3
size: .
V: TRBV29-1
D: .
DNA: TGCAGCGTTGCCACAGATACGCAGTATTTT
CDR3: CSVATDTQYF

J: TRBJ2-6
size: medium-sized
V: TRBV4-2
D: .
DNA: TGTGCCAGCAGCCAAGCGGGAGTAACTGGGGCCAACGTCCTGACTTTC
CDR3: CASSQAGVTGANVLTF

J: TRBJ1-2
size: .
V: TRBV6-5
D: TRBD1
DNA: TGTGCCAGCAGTTACCAACCACAGGGGAAGGGTGGCTACACCTTC
CDR3: CASSYQPQGKGGYTF

J: TRBJ2-7
size: .
V: TRBV10-3
D: TRBD1
DNA: TGTGCCATCAGTGAAGGGGACAGCGCGTACGAGCAGTACTTC
CDR3: CAISEGDSAYEQYF

J: TRBJ2-7
size: once
V: TRBV6-1
D: .
DNA: TGTGCCAGCAGTGAACTGGAAAGGGGCGAGCAGTACTTC
CDR3: CASSELERGEQYF

J: TRBJ1-2
size: .
V: TRBV15
D: .
DNA: TGTGCCACCAGCAGAGTAGGGGGGGCCCACTATGGCTACACCTTC
CDR3: CATSRVGGAHYGYTF

J: TRBJ1-4
size: .
V: TRBV20-1
D: .
DNA: TGCAGTGCTAATAGGGATGAAAAACTGTTTTTT
CDR3: CSANRDEKLFF